This TCR beta chain was sequenced in a study of identical twins (dated by TCRdb to 2015 to 2016). In terms of the full investigation: To test whether fetal clonotypes persist, this study deep-sequenced TCR alpha and beta repertoires from monozygotic twins, from unrelated adults of various ages, and from cord blood. To rule out contamination, the twin experiments were replicated at different times with different library preparation protocols.

This clonotype came up a few times. Its antigen is not yet known. Base qualities are not provided; no much larger clone lies one nucleotide away. Paper-wide results and their limitations: The excess sharing between twins in beta out-of-frame sequences was weaker because fewer shared sequences reduced the signal-to-noise ratio. Because the same donors could not be followed over many years, the conclusions depended on cross-sectional statistical analysis. Fewer insertions were carried by abundant cord blood beta clonotypes; a weaker similar trend was observed in young adult naive repertoires, while no such trend was observed in memory repertoires. Out-of-frame TCR alpha sharing in monozygotic twins was systematically underestimated by recombination models, whereas sharing between unrelated individuals was in agreement with the recombination models. Zero-insertion analyses could be partly confounded by invariant T cells such as MAIT and iNKT, though diverse VJ usage argued against such confounding for most clonotypes. Compared with coincidental sharing between unrelated individuals, an excess of low generation-probability sequences was observed among out-of-frame TCR alpha sequences shared between twins.

For CDR1 and CDR2, the germline V gene (reference sequence) lists DFQATT and SNEGSKA. V is cut by 1 base and J by 2 bases, and the space between the germline ends is 15 bases. The CDR3 contains 15 residues, cysteine and phenylalanine counted. The entry retains the CDR3 DNA only, 45 bases that are in frame from base 1. Libraries were built with 5' RACE. Reads for this sample came from an Illumina HiSeq 2000. A universal primer binding site was introduced by template switching, and a unique molecular identifier was present in the final cDNA, enabling accurate counting of TCR cDNA molecules. Specific primers in the conserved constant-segment region were used to synthesize first-strand cDNA for TCR alpha and beta chains. Each cDNA library was double barcoded, with a SMART-Mk sample barcode plus Illumina barcodes, to control for contamination. Two successive PCR steps introduced TruSeq adapter sequences along with Illumina sample barcodes. TCR alpha and beta cDNA libraries were sequenced on the Illumina HiSeq platform with custom primers. Regarding the original processing steps: MiGEC processed the raw reads to extract unique molecular identifiers, while MiXCR was used to determine the CDR3 positions. Recombination models were inferred per individual with the repgenHMM and IGoR tools using an EM algorithm. The tcR package in R was used for shared clonotype analysis, with sharing normalized by the product of cloneset sizes. Out-of-frame nonproductive sequences were analyzed to study raw recombination free of thymic and clonal selection effects. The public sequencing data were trimmed at Q25 with fastp and processed into clonotypes with MiXCR by TCRdb, which kept only in-frame beta chains. All rows with the same CDR3 protein become a single entry with the most common DNA and genes. The V and J calls and clone size are TCRdb's, not the authors'. The sample yields fewer than 900,000 distinct CDR3 sequences; 15% to 20% were counted once. The ten largest account for around 13% of the sample.

Every donor in the study was a healthy Caucasian. Three pairs of female monozygotic twins, all aged 18 to 29 years, made up the twin cohort. RNA for TCR libraries was isolated from peripheral blood mononuclear cells. The sample also formed part of further work on T cells expressing NK-cell markers. From the second report: TCR beta-chain repertoires were profiled in sorted CD3+CD56+NKG2C+, CD3+CD56+NKG2C- and CD3+CD56-NKG2C+ T-cell subsets from about 8 donors. Among the eight sequenced donors, seven were HCMV-seropositive and one was HCMV-seronegative. To restrict sorting to alphabetaTCR-expressing T cells, an anti-gammadeltaTCR antibody was added in several experiments. In six donors, the dominant CD3+CD56+NKG2C+ clonotypes were among the top 10 CD8+ clonotypes and accounted for roughly 1.0-8% of CD8+ T cells. Those dominant clonotypes were again the most abundant among CD3+CD56-NKG2C+ cells in several donors, at roughly 28.3-65%. Whether the expanded NKG2C-expressing T cell clones were specific for HCMV antigens remained unclear. The study sequenced eight donors, all healthy volunteers chosen at random: three men and five women. A commercial ELISA kit detecting HCMV-specific IgG in serum was used to determine HCMV serostatus. For about six donors, bulk peripheral blood T-cell repertoires were additionally sequenced from unsorted PBMC. MIGEC was used to demultiplex reads and group the reads by UMI, and MiTCR was used to assemble and quantify clonotypes. To exclude erroneous sequences, only TCR cDNA sequences supported by at least two reads were retained. The tcR package was used for downstream repertoire analysis, with clonotypes matched between fractions based on CDR3 nucleotide sequence plus V segment. VDJmatch was used to annotate antigen specificity against VDJdb, with one amino acid substitution in CDR3 allowed.

Material for sequencing was PBMCs. The rearranged segments are TRBV20-1 and TRBJ2-7, and the D gene may be TRBD1, 6 bases matching. This receptor was taken from a woman aged 18 to 35 in good health. The DNA sequence reads TGCAGTGCTAGAGCCGGGACAAGGGGGACCTACGAGCAGTACTTC. Its protein product is CSARAGTRGTYEQYF.